This T cell receptor (beta chain) was sequenced in a study of OX40 agonist ivuxolimab in advanced cancers. The protocol was immunoSEQ multiplex PCR, while the TCRdb copy is restricted to in-frame clones and leaves out a portion. This sample has tens of thousands of clones, with more than 75% found just once. Germline V gives CDR1 WSHSY, CDR2 SAAADI. V dropped 0 bases and J dropped 6; count of bases not matched to a gene: 10. The CDR3 consists of 19 residues. The sequence was obtained from an adult with an advanced solid tumor such as melanoma, head and neck, liver or kidney cancer. Sequenced here: CD4+ or CD8+ T cells sorted from blood, sampled in a trial of the OX40 agonist ivuxolimab. The chain joins TRBV10-2 to TRBJ2-3; 15 bases fit TRBD2. The CDR3 loop reads CASSESRTSGGATSDTQYF. CDR3 DNA: TGCGCCAGCAGTGAGTCAAGGACTAGCGGGGGGGCGACATCTGATACGCAGTATTTT.